Shown below are 12 T cell receptor beta chains from a single sample sequenced in a study of shared clonotypes between healthy human individuals. Some clones are missing from TCRdb's copy, which holds only in-frame ones; the method was immunoSEQ multiplex PCR. The data contain 640,000 or so clones, 60% to 80% of them singletons. Sample: memory CD4+ T cells sorted from blood. The subset denotes: CD45RA-negative fraction. The source of these receptors is a woman aged 30 to 39 in good health.

The J gene is TRBJ2-1, the V gene TRBV11-2, with TRBD2 as a possible D gene (5 bases). V lost 5 bases and J 3 bases, leaving 14 bases between the germline ends. The CDR3 loop spans 15 amino acids. Germline CDR1 SGHAT, CDR2 FQNNGV. CDR3 sequence (DNA): TGTGCCAGCAGCAACGACCCGGGGATCTACAATGAGCAGTTCTTC. Translation gives CASSNDPGIYNEQFF.

V and J are TRBV2 and TRBJ1-2; 7 bases agree with TRBD1. The CDR3 is made up of 13 amino acids. From germline, CDR1 is SNHLY and CDR2 FYNNEI. The junction had 4 bases not matched to a gene; V was cut back by 4 bases and J by 5 bases. The DNA of the CDR3 is TGTGCCAGCAGTGCGGGACAGTCTTATGGCTACACCTTC. Translated: CASSAGQSYGYTF.

The chain employs TRBV6-1 and TRBJ1-2, with 10 bases that match TRBD1. Trimming at V came to 6 bases and at J to 2 bases, leaving 3 bases not matched to a gene. Germline CDR1 is MNHNS and CDR2 is SASEGT. The CDR3 has 14 residues. CDR3 loop: CASRMGQGNYGYTF. The CDR3 DNA follows: TGTGCCAGCAGAATGGGACAGGGGAACTATGGCTACACCTTC.

This clone has only a few counts. The genes are TRBV6-6 and TRBJ1-4, with a tentative D call TRBD1 (5 bases). The V gene's germline CDR1 is MNHNY and CDR2 SVGAGI (reference sequence). Between the trimmed V and J ends, which lost 3 bases and 1 base, there was a span of 12 bases. This CDR3 is built from 16 residues. CDR3 bases: TGTGCCAGCAGTTATCCGTTTGGGGGAACTAATGAAAAACTGTTTTTT. This gives the protein CASSYPFGGTNEKLFF.

The chain carries TRBV19 and TRBJ1-2, with 11 bases that match TRBD1. V was pared by 6 bases and J by 2 bases, with 2 bases of the junction left unmatched. Germline lookup yields CDR1 LNHDA and CDR2 SQIVND (reference sequence). CDR3 length: 14 residues. For the CDR3, the DNA is TGTGCCAGTAGGGACAGGGGGCGCAACTATGGCTACACCTTC. This encodes CASRDRGRNYGYTF.

This clone was observed once. V is TRBV5-1 and J is TRBJ2-1, with D possibly TRBD1 on 6 matching bases. This CDR3 is 15 amino acids long. The germline gives CDR1 SGHRS, CDR2 YFSETQ. The V end lost 0 bases, the J end lost 6 bases, and 13 bases lay between the germline ends. The CDR3 protein is CASSLAELGGNEQFF. The CDR3 DNA sequence: TGCGCCAGCAGCTTGGCAGAACTAGGGGGCAATGAGCAGTTCTTC.

With regard to this clone: Sequence at one end of the junction differs from germline and may be a read error. The chain uses TRBV7-9 and TRBJ1-3; perhaps TRBD1 as D (5 bases). CDR1 SEHNR and CDR2 FQNEAQ come from the germline V gene (reference sequence). The length of the CDR3 is 10 residues. The CDR3 DNA sequence: TGTGCCAGCAGCTTGCAGGGACTCAATTTT. Its translation: CASSLQGLNF.

The V gene is TRBV12-5, the J gene TRBJ2-5, with a tentative D call TRBD1 (6 bases). The CDR3 runs to 15 residues. Trimming shortened V by 7 bases and J by 5 bases, and 20 bases separated the two germline ends. CDR1 is LGHNT and CDR2 is FRNRAP in the germline V gene. The CDR3 DNA follows: TGTGCTAGTGCCTGGGGAAACAGGGCCGCGGAGACCCAGTACTTC. Amino acids: CASAWGNRAAETQYF.

This clone was detected only a few times. The chain is built from TRBV28 and TRBJ2-7, with a tentative D call TRBD2 (6 bases). V dropped 4 bases and J dropped 1 base, with 20 bases sitting between them. CDR1 MDHEN and CDR2 SYDVKM come from the germline V gene. This CDR3 region has 17 residues. CDR3 in amino acids: CASSSSIGGLISYEQYF. The CDR3 DNA follows: TGTGCCAGCAGTTCCTCGATCGGGGGACTTATATCCTACGAGCAGTACTTC.

This rearrangement joins TRBV28 to TRBJ2-2; 9 bases are shared with TRBD2. V was pared by 7 bases and J by 3 bases, with 12 bases of the junction left unmatched. Germline loops: CDR1 MDHEN, CDR2 SYDVKM. The CDR3 consists of 17 residues. The DNA of the CDR3 is TGTGCCAGCATTGGATTAGCGGGAGTATACGACACCGGGGAGCTGTTTTTT. It is translated as CASIGLAGVYDTGELFF. Variable domain in full (rest from reference TRBV28 and TRBJ2-2): DVKVTQSSRYLVKRTGEKVFLECVQDMDHENMFWYRQDPGLGLRLIYFSYDVKMKEKGDIPEGYSVSREKKERFSLILESASTNQTSMYLCASIGLAGVYDTGELFFGEGSRLTVL.

This clone was seen only a few times. The same CDR3 also results from other DNA sequences found in this sample. V is TRBV5-1 and J is TRBJ2-1; 7 nucleotides match TRBD2. This CDR3 is built from 15 residues. Germline-derived CDR1 and CDR2 are SGHRS and YFSETQ. V was pared by 1 base and J by 3 bases, with 4 bases of the junction left unmatched. DNA of the CDR3: TGCGCCAGCAGCTTGTCGTCTAGCGGCTACAATGAGCAGTTCTTC. This translates into CASSLSSSGYNEQFF.

The chain couples TRBV28 to TRBJ1-1; TRBD1 matches at 9 bases. The trim removed 5 bases at V and 3 bases at J, leaving 4 bases unmatched. The V gene's germline CDR1 is MDHEN and CDR2 SYDVKM. The CDR3 contains 14 residues. CDR3 in amino acids: CASSRWTGDTEAFF. As DNA, the CDR3 is TGTGCCAGCAGTAGATGGACAGGGGACACTGAAGCTTTCTTT.